The present TCR beta chain was sequenced within a study of a mutant IDH1 vaccine in newly diagnosed glioma. Study in general: Earlier care involved radiotherapy, temozolomide, or both, and the majority received both. Findings and caveats of the study: Across multiple MHC alleles, 90% to 95% of patients had vaccine-induced responses. Pseudoprogression apparently lacked any relation to changes in top peripheral T cell clonotypes.

Measured with immunoSEQ multiplex PCR; TCRdb has only the in-frame clones, and not every one. The table shows tens of thousands of clones, with more than 70% occurring only once. For this clone: Its specificity is unknown.

V lost 4 bases and J lost 5; bases outside the gene matches: 10. Germline CDR1 SEHNR, CDR2 FQNEAQ (reference sequence). The CDR3 consists of 16 residues. The sample's time point: baseline, week 1 (first vaccination visit). Treatment defined: pre-vaccination baseline after standard-of-care therapy. The sequences come from peripheral blood mononuclear cells (PBMCs), collected from a glioma patient treated with radiotherapy, temozolomide or both. This chain links TRBV7-9 with TRBJ2-1; 8 nucleotides line up with TRBD1. This TCR derives from a woman younger than 35 with glioma. Some clones in this sample may be carry-over from other donors' samples. The CDR3 nucleotides read TGTGCCAGCAGCTGGTCCACAAAGACAGGGGACAATGAGCAGTTCTTC. It codes for CASSWSTKTGDNEQFF.